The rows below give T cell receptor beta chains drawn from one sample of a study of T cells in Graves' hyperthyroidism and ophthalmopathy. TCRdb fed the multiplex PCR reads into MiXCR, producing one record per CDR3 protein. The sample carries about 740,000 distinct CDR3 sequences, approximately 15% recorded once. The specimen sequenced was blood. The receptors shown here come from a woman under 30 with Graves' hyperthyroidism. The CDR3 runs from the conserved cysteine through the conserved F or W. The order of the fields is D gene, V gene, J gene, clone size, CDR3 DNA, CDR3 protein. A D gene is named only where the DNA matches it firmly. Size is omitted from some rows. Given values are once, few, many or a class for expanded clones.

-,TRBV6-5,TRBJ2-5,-,TGTGCCAGCAGTTACCACTCCTCGAGGGAGACCCAGTACTTC,CASSYHSSRETQYF
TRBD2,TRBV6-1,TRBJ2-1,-,TGTGCCAGCAGTCGAGCGGGACCCATAAGCTCCTACAATGAGCAGTTCTTC,CASSRAGPISSYNEQFF
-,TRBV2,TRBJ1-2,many,TGTGCCAGCAGTCAGGGGATTGCGGGGCAGGGGCGCTATGGCTACACCTTC,CASSQGIAGQGRYGYTF
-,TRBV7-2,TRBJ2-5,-,TGTGCCAGCAGCTTAGCTCAGGCCCTAGGGACCCAGTACTTC,CASSLAQALGTQYF
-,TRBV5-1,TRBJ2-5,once,TGCGCCAGCAGCTGGGGGGACCCAACAGGGCCAGAGACCCAGTACTTC,CASSWGDPTGPETQYF
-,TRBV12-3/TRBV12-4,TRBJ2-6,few,TGTGCCAGCAGTTTCAAACAAAGTGGGACACCTGGGGCCAACGTCCTGACTTTC,CASSFKQSGTPGANVLTF
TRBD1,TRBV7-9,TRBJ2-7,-,TGTGCCAGCAGCCACGGGGACAGGTTCTACGAGCAGTACTTC,CASSHGDRFYEQYF
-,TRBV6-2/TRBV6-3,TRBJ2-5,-,TGTGCCAGCAGTGCGACAGACTACCAAGAGACCCAGTACTTC,CASSATDYQETQYF
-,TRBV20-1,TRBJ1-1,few,TGCAGTGCGAAGAGACCAGGAGACAACACTGAAGCTTTCTTT,CSAKRPGDNTEAFF
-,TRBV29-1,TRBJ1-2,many,TGCAGCGTTGCGACGTCCGATTGGGGACTCGGCTATGGCTACACCTTC,CSVATSDWGLGYGYTF
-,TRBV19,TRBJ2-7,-,TGTGCCAGTAGTCCCTTAGTGGGGGGAAACGCCTACGAGCAGTACTTC,CASSPLVGGNAYEQYF
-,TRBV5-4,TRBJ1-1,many,TGTGCCAGCAGCTCCGGGACGGCATTGGGCGACACTGAAGCTTTCTTT,CASSSGTALGDTEAFF
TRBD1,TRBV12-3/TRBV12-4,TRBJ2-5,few,TGTGCCAGCAGGACAGGGGCTCACCCCCAAGAGACCCAGTACTTC,CASRTGAHPQETQYF
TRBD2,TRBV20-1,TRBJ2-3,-,TGCAGTGCTCCCGGGACTAGCGGGAGGGCCACAGATACGCAGTATTTT,CSAPGTSGRATDTQYF
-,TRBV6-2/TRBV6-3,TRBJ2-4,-,TGTGCCAGCAGTTGGATCCCGACAGATGTCAAAAACATTCAGTACTTC,CASSWIPTDVKNIQYF
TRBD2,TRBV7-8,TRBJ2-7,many,TGTGCCAGCAGCTACAGACTAGCGGCTAACTACGAGCAGTACTTC,CASSYRLAANYEQYF
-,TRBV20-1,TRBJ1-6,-,TGCAGTGCTAGGCCCGGTGGGGGAGCAGGTTCACCCCTCCACTTT,CSARPGGGAGSPLHF
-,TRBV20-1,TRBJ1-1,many,TGCAGTGCTAGAGATCTAGGGGAGAACACTGAAGCTTTCTTT,CSARDLGENTEAFF
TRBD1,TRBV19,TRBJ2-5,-,TGTGCCAGTAGTATGACGGGACAGGGGAAGACCCAGTACTTC,CASSMTGQGKTQYF
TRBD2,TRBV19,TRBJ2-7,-,TGTGCCAGTAGTTCGACTAGCGTAACCTACGAGCAGTACTTC,CASSSTSVTYEQYF
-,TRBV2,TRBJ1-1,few,TGTGCCAGCAGTGAAGGTGTGACTCAAGCTTTCTTT,CASSEGVTQAFF
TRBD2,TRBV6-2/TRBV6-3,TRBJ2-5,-,TGCGCCAGCAGTCCTTCCCGGGGGGAATTTCAAGAGACCCAGTACTTC,CASSPSRGEFQETQYF
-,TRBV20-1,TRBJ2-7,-,TGCAGTGCAGCGCCCATGGGGGGCGAGCAGTACTTC,CSAAPMGGEQYF
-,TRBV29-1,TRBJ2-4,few,TGCAGCGTTGAGCTTTCGGGCATTCAGTACTTC,CSVELSGIQYF
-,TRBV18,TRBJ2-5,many,TGTGCCAGCTCACCACAATCGGGATTCGGGGAGACCCAGTACTTC,CASSPQSGFGETQYF
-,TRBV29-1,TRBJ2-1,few,TGCAGCGTTGATAAGCGGAAACGCAATGAGCAGTTCTTC,CSVDKRKRNEQFF
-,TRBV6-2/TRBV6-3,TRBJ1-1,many,TGTGCCAGCAGTTACTCAATCATGAACACTGAAGCTTTCTTT,CASSYSIMNTEAFF
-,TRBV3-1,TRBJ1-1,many,TGTGCCAGCAGCCAGCAGGGTAACACTGAAGCTTTCTTT,CASSQQGNTEAFF
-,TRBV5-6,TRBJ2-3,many,TGTGCCAGCAGCCTGTTTTCTAGCACAGATACGCAGTATTTT,CASSLFSSTDTQYF
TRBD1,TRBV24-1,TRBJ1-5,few,TGTGCCACCAGTGACGGACAGGGCAATCAGCCCCAGCATTTT,CATSDGQGNQPQHF
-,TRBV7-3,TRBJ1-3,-,TGTGCCAGCAGCCCATCCGGGTCCTCTGGAAACACCATATATTTT,CASSPSGSSGNTIYF
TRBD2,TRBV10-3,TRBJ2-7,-,TGTGCCATCACCCCAGCGGGGAAGGGAGAGGGCGAGCAGTACTTC,CAITPAGKGEGEQYF
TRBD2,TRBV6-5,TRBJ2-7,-,TGTGCCAGCAGTTACGAAGCGGGAGTATCTTACGAGCAGTACTTC,CASSYEAGVSYEQYF
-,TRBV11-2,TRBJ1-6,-,TGTGCCAGCAGCTTAGGGGCTCGGGCAGGAGCACCCCTCCACTTT,CASSLGARAGAPLHF